The present TCR beta chain was sequenced within a study of cytomegalovirus exposure and HLA in healthy donors. Across the study: From some 190 million T cells, an earlier analysis saw 110 million or so unique TCR beta sequences.

Remarks on this clone: Its antigen is still unknown. At one end the junction does not follow the germline gene, possibly because of a read error.

13 Jbeta primers and 60 Vbeta primers were used for the PCR. Clones were read by immunoSEQ multiplex PCR, and TCRdb kept only the in-frame ones, dropping some. The table lists 110,000 to 150,000 clones, 75% of them singletons. Per germline, CDR1 SQVTM and CDR2 ANQGSEA. This CDR3 is built from 13 residues. Study results and caveats: Among TCR beta chains, those listed as cytomegalovirus-associated numbered approximately 150. Both high specificity and high sensitivity reportedly marked the classifier's diagnosis of cytomegalovirus status.

Nominally healthy donors were sampled, though unrecorded immune exposures were likely. Sequenced sample: PBMCs. The receptor comes from a man aged 25-40 years in good health and CMV-seronegative. The rearrangement uses TRBV29-1 and TRBJ2-4; 9 nucleotides match TRBD1. The CDR3 region is CSVLDRGKNSQYF. CDR3 DNA: TGCAGCGTTTTGGACAGGGGAAAAAACAGTCAGTACTTC.